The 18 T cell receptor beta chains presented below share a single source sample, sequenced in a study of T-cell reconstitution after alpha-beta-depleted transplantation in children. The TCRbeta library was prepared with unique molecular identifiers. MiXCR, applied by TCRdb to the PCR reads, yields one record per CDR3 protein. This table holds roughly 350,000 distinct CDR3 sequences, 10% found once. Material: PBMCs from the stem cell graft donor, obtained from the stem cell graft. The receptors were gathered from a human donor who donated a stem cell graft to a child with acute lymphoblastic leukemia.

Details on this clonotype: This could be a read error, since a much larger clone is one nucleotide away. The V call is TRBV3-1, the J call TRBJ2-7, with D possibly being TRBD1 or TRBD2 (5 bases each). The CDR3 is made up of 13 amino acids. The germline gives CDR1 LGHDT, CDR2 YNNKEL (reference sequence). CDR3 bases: TGTGCCGGCAGCCGGGACGTCTCCTACGAGCAGTACTTC. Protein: CAGSRDVSYEQYF.

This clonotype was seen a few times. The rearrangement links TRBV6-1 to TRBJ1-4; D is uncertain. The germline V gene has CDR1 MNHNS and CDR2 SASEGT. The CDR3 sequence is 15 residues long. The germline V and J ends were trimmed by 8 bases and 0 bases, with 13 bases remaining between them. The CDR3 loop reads CASRSSSATNEKLFF. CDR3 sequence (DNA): TGTGCCAGCCGATCGTCTTCTGCAACTAATGAAAAACTGTTTTTT.

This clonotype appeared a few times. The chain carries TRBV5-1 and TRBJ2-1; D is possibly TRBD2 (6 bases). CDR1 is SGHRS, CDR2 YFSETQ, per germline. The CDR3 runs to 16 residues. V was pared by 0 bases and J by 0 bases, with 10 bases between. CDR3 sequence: CASSLDIAASYNEQFF. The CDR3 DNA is TGCGCCAGCAGCTTGGATATAGCGGCCTCCTACAATGAGCAGTTCTTC.

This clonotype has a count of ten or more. CDR3: CASSQGLAGETDTQYF. In DNA, the CDR3 is TGTGCCAGCAGCCAGGGACTAGCGGGAGAAACAGATACGCAGTATTTT. The V call is TRBV3-1, the J call TRBJ2-3; 14 nucleotides align to TRBD2. CDR3 length equals 16 residues. V lost 3 bases and J lost 3; bases outside the gene matches: 2. The germline gives CDR1 LGHDT, CDR2 YNNKEL (reference sequence).

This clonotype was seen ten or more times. The CDR3 loop reads CSVELRGGTQETQYF. Here the CDR3 DNA reads TGCAGCGTTGAGCTCAGGGGCGGCACCCAAGAGACCCAGTACTTC. This chain uses TRBV29-1 with TRBJ2-5; a weak D match, TRBD1 (6 bases). V shed 3 bases and J shed 1 base, with 15 bases lying between them. CDR3 size: 15 residues. The germline V gene has CDR1 SQVTM and CDR2 ANQGSEA.

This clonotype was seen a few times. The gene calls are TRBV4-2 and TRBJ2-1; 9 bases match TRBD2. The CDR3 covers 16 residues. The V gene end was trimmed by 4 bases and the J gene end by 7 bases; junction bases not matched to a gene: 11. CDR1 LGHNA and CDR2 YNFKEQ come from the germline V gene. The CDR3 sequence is CASSPAAGGWSNEQFF. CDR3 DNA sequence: TGTGCCAGCAGCCCCGCTGCGGGAGGGTGGAGTAATGAGCAGTTCTTC.

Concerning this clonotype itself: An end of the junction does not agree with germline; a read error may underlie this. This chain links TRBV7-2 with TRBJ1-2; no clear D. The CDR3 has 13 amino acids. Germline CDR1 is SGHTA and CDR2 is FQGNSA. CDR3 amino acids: CASTQPGGNGYIF. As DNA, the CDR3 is TGTGCCAGCACCCAACCCGGAGGAAATGGCTACATCTTC.

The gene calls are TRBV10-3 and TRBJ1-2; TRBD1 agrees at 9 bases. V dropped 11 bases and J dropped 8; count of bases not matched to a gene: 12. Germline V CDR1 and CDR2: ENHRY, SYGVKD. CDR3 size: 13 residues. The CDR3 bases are TGTGCCGTACGGGACAGGGACGTTTACGGCTACACCTTC. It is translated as CAVRDRDVYGYTF.

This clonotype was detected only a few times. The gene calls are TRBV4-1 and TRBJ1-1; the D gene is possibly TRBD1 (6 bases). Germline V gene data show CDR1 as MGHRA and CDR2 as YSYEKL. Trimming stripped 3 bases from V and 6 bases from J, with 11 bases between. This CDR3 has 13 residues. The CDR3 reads CASSQGGAAEAFF. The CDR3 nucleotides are TGCGCCAGCAGCCAGGGGGGGGCGGCTGAAGCTTTCTTT.

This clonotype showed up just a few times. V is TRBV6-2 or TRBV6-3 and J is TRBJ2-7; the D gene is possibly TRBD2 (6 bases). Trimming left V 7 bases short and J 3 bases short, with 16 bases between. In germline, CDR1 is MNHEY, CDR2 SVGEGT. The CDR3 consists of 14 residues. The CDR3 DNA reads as TGTGCCAGCAACAACGGGGGAGTCCTCTACGAGCAGTACTTC. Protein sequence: CASNNGGVLYEQYF.

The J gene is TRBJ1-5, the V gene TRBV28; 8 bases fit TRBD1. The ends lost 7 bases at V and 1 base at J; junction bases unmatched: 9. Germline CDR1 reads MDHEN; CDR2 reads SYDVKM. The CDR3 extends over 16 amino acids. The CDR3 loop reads CASIPRTGPSNQPQHF. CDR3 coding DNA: TGTGCCAGCATTCCTCGGACAGGGCCCAGCAATCAGCCCCAGCATTTT.

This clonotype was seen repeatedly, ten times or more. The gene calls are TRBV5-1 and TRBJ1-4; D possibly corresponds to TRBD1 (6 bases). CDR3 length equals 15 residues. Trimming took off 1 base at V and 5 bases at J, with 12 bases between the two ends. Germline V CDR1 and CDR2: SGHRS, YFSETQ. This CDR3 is CASSLLSDRNEKLFF. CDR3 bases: TGCGCCAGCAGCTTGCTTAGTGACAGGAATGAAAAACTGTTTTTT.

The DNA of the CDR3 is TGCGCCAGCAGCTTGGGCGGCAGGGATCGGCGGGGGGAGCTGTTTTTT. Its protein is CASSLGGRDRRGELFF. The rearrangement links TRBV5-1 to TRBJ2-2; weak D call: TRBD1 (5 bases). The germline gives CDR1 SGHRS, CDR2 YFSETQ. The CDR3 totals 16 residues. V was shortened by 0 bases and J by 8 bases, with 17 bases between the two germline ends.

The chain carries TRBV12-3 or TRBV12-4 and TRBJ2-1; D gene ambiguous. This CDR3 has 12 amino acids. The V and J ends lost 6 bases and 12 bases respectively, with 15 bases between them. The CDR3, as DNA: TGTGCCAGCAGCCAACTCCCTCATGGGCAGTTCTTC. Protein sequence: CASSQLPHGQFF.

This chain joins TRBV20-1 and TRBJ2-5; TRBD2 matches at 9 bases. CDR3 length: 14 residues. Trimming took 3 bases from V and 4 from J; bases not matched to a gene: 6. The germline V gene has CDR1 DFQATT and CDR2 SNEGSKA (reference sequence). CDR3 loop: CSASLAGGPETQYF. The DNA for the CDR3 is TGCAGTGCTAGTCTCGCGGGAGGGCCAGAGACCCAGTACTTC.

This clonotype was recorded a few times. The CDR3 reads CASSRGTGISYNEQFF. The CDR3, as DNA: TGTGCCAGCAGTCGAGGGACAGGCATCTCCTACAATGAGCAGTTCTTC. V and J are TRBV6-1 and TRBJ2-1, with 8 bases that match TRBD1. Germline CDR1 and CDR2: MNHNS and SASEGT. The CDR3 sequence is 16 residues long. J was trimmed by 0 bases and V by 5 bases; bases with no gene match: 6.

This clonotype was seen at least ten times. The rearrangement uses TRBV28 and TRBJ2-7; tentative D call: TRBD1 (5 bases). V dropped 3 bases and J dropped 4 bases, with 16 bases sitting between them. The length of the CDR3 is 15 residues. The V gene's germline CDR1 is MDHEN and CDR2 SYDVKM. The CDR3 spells CASSLDKGHGYEQYF. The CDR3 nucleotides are TGTGCCAGCAGTTTGGACAAGGGTCACGGGTACGAGCAGTACTTC.

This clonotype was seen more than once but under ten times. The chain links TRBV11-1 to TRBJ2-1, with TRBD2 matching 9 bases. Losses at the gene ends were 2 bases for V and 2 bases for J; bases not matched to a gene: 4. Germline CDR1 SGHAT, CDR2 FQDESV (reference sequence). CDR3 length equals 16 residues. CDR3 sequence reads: CASSLKAGGTYNEQFF. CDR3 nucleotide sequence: TGTGCCAGCAGCTTAAAGGCGGGGGGGACCTACAATGAGCAGTTCTTC.